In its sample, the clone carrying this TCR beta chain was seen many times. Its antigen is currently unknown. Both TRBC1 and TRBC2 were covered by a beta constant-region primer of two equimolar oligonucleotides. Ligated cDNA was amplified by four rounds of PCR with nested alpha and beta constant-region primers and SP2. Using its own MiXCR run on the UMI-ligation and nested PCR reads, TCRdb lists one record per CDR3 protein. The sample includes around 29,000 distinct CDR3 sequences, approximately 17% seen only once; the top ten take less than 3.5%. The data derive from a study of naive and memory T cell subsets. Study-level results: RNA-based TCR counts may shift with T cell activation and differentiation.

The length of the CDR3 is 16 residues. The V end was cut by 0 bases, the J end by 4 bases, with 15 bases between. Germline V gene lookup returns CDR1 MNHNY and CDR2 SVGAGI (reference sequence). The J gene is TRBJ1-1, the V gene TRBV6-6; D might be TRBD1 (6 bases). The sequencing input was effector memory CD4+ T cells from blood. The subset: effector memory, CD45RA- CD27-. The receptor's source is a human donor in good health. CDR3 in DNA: TGTGCCAGCAGTTACTCGATTGGGCGAGGGGGCACTGAAGCTTTCTTT. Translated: CASSYSIGRGGTEAFF.